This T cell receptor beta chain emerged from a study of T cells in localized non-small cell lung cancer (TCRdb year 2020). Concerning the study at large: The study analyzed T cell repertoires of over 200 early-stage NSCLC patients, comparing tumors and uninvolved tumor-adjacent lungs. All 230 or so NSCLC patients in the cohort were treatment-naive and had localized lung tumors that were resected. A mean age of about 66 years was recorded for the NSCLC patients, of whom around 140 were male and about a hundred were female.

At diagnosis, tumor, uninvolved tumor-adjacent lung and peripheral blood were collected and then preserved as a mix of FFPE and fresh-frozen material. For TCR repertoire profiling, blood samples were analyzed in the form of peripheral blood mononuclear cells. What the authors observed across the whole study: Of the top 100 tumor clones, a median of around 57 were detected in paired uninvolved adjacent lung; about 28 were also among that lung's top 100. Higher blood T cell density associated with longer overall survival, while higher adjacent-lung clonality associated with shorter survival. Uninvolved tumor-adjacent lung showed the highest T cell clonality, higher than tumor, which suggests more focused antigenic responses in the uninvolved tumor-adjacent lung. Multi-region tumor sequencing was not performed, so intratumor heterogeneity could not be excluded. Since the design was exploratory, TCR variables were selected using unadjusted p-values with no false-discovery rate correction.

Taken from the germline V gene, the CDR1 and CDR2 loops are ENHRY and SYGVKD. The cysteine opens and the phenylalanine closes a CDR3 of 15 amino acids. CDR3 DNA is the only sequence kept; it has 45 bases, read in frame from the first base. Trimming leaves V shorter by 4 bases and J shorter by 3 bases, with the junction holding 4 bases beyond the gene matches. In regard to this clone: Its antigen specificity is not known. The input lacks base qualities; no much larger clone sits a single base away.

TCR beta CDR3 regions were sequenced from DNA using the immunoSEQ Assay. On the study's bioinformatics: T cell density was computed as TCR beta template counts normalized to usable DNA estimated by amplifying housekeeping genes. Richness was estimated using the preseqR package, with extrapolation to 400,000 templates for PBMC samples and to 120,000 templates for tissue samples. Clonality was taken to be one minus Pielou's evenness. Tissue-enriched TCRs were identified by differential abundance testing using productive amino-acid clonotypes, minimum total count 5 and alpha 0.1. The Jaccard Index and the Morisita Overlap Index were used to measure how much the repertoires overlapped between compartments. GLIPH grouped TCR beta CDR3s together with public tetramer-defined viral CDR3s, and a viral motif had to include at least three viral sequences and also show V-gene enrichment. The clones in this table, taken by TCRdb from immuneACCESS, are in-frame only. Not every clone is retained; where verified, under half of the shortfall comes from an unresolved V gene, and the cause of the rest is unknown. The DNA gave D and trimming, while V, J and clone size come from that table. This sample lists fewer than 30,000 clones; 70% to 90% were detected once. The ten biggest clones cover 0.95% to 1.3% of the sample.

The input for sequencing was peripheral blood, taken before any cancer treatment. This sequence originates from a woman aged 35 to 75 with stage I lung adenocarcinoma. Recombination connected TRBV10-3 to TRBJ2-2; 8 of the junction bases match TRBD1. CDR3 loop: CAISGPTGDTGELFF. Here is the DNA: TGTGCCATCAGTGGCCCGACAGGGGACACCGGGGAGCTGTTTTTT.